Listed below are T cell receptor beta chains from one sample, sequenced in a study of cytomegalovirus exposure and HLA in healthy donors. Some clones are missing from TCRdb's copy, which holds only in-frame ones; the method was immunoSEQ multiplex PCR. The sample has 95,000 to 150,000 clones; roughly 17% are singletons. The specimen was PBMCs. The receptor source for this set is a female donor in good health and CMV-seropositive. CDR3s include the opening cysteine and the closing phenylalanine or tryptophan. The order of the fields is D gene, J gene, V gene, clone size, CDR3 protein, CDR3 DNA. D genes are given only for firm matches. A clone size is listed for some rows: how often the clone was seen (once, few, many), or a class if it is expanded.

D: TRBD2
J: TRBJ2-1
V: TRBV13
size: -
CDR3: CASSTPTGTSGSYNEQFF
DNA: TGTGCCAGCAGCACCCCCACCGGGACTAGCGGCTCCTACAATGAGCAGTTCTTC

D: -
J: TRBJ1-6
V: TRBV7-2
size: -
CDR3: CASSNTRDFGGNSPLHF
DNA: TGTGCCAGCAGCAACACCAGGGATTTCGGGGGAAATTCACCCCTCCACTTT

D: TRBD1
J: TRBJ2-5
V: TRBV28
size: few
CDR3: CASSLPLTGAETQYF
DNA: TGTGCCAGCAGTTTACCTTTGACAGGGGCAGAGACCCAGTACTTC

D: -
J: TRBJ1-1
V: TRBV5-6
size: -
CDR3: CASSFSRVTEAFF
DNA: TGTGCCAGCAGCTTTAGCCGGGTGACTGAAGCTTTCTTT

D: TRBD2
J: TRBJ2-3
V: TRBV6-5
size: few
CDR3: CASSYASGASTDTQYF
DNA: TGTGCCAGCAGTTACGCTAGCGGAGCTAGCACAGATACGCAGTATTTT

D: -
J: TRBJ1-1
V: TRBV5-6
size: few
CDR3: CASSTIRAGNTEAFF
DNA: TGTGCCAGCAGCACCATTAGGGCGGGGAACACTGAAGCTTTCTTT

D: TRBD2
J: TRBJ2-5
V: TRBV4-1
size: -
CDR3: CASSQGVAGGQETQYF
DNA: TGCGCCAGCAGCCAAGGGGTAGCGGGGGGGCAAGAGACCCAGTACTTC

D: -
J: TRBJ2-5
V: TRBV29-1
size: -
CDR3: CSVAPGGLQETQYF
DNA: TGCAGCGTTGCCCCGGGGGGCCTCCAAGAGACCCAGTACTTC

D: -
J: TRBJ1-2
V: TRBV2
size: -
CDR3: CASSLGGNYGYTF
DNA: TGTGCCAGCAGTCTTGGGGGGAACTATGGCTACACCTTC

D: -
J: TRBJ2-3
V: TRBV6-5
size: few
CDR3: CASSYAEGFGIDTQYF
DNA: TGTGCCAGCAGTTACGCAGAGGGTTTTGGGATAGATACGCAGTATTTT

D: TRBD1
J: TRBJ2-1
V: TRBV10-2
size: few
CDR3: CASRGGPGQGSYNEQFF
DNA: TGCGCCAGCAGGGGAGGACCGGGACAGGGCTCCTACAATGAGCAGTTCTTC

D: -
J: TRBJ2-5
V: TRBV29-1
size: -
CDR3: CSVAVELETQYF
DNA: TGCAGCGTGGCCGTGGAGCTGGAGACCCAGTACTTC

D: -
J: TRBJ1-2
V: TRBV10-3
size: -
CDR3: CAISESHNTGYYGYTF
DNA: TGTGCCATCAGTGAGTCCCATAATACAGGGTACTATGGCTACACCTTC

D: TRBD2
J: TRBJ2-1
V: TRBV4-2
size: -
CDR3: CASGPSGRADPEQFF
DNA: TGTGCCAGCGGACCTAGCGGGAGGGCGGACCCGGAGCAGTTCTTC

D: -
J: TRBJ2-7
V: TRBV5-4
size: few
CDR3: CASSLGGTYSYEQYF
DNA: TGTGCCAGCAGCTTAGGCGGGACTTACTCCTACGAGCAGTACTTC

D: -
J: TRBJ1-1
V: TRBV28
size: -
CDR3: CASSLDARRAQQGRRTEAFF
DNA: TGTGCCAGCAGTTTAGATGCCCGGCGGGCCCAACAGGGTAGAAGGACTGAAGCTTTCTTT

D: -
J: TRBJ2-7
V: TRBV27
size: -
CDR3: CASSFRSSYEQYF
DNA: TGTGCCAGCAGTTTCAGGTCCTCCTACGAGCAGTACTTC

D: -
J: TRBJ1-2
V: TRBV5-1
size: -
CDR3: CASSSPTELDGYTF
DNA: TGCGCCAGCAGCTCCCCAACAGAGCTGGATGGCTACACCTTC

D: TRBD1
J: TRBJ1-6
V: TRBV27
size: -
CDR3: CASSTTGQGNNSPLHF
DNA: TGTGCCAGCAGTACCACCGGACAGGGTAATAATTCACCCCTCCACTTT

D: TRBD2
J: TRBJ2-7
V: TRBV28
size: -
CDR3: CASSGGGSPSSYEQYF
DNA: TGTGCCAGCAGTGGGGGGGGATCTCCGAGCTCCTACGAGCAGTACTTC

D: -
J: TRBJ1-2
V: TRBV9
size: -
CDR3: CASSATDPWYGYTF
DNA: TGTGCCAGCAGCGCGACAGACCCTTGGTATGGCTACACCTTC

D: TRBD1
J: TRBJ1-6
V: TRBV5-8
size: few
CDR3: CASSSGQAFNSPLHF
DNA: TGTGCCAGCAGCTCCGGACAGGCCTTTAATTCACCCCTCCACTTT

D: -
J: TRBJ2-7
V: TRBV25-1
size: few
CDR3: CASSDSYEQYF
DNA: TGTGCCAGCAGTGACAGCTACGAGCAGTACTTC

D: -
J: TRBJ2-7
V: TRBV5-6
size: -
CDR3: CASSLALRYEQYF
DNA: TGTGCCAGCAGCTTGGCGCTCAGGTACGAGCAGTACTTC

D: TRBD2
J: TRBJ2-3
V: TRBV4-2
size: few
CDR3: CASSPAPRLAATDTQYF
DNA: TGTGCCAGCAGCCCAGCCCCGAGACTAGCGGCCACAGATACGCAGTATTTT

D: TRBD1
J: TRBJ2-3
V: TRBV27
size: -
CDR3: CASSLLKGQGSTDTQYF
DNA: TGTGCCAGCAGCCTCTTAAAAGGACAGGGCAGCACAGATACGCAGTATTTT

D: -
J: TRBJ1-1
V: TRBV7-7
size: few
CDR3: CASSSSQGTEAFF
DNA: TGTGCTAGCAGCTCGTCCCAGGGGACTGAAGCTTTCTTT

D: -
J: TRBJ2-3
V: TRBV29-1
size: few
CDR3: CSVERRTDTQYF
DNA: TGCAGCGTTGAACGCAGGACAGATACGCAGTATTTT

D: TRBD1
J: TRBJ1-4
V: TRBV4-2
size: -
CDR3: CASSQDLNTGGGEKLFF
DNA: TGTGCCAGCAGCCAAGATTTAAACACAGGGGGTGGCGAAAAACTGTTTTTT

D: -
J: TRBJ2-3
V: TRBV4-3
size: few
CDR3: CASSQDPADTQYF
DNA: TGCGCCAGCAGCCAAGATCCGGCAGATACGCAGTATTTT

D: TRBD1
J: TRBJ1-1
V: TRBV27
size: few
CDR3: CASSPLTGGNTEAFF
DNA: TGTGCCAGCAGTCCCTTGACAGGGGGAAACACTGAAGCTTTCTTT

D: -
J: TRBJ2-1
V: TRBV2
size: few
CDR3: CAKRSSYNEQFF
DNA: TGTGCCAAACGGAGCTCCTACAATGAGCAGTTCTTC

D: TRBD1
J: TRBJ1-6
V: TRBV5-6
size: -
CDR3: CASSQQGGNSPLHF
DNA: TGTGCCAGCAGCCAACAGGGGGGCAATTCACCCCTCCACTTT

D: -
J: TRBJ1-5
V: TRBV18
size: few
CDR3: CASSPQNTGSGQPQHF
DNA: TGTGCCAGCTCACCACAAAATACAGGGTCTGGTCAGCCCCAGCATTTT

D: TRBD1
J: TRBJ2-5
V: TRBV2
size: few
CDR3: CASRSGTGEETQYF
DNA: TGTGCCAGCAGGTCCGGGACAGGGGAAGAGACCCAGTACTTC

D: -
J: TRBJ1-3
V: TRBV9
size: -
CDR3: CASSDDPQGRSGNTIYF
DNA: TGTGCCAGCAGCGACGATCCTCAGGGTCGTTCTGGAAACACCATATATTTT

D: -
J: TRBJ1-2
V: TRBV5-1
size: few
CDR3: CASSFGGIYGYTF
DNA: TGCGCCAGCAGCTTCGGGGGAATCTATGGCTACACCTTC

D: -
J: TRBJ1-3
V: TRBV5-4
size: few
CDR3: CASSLVGSSGNTIYF
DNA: TGTGCCAGCAGCTTGGTGGGGAGCTCTGGAAACACCATATATTTT

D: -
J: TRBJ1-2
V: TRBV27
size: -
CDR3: CASSPTGFYGYTF
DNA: TGTGCCAGCAGTCCAACAGGGTTCTATGGCTACACCTTC

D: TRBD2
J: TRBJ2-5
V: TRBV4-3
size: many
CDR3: CASSQGLAWETQYF
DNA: TGCGCCAGCAGCCAGGGACTAGCCTGGGAGACCCAGTACTTC

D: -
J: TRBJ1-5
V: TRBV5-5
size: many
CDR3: CASSLALQGNQPQHF
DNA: TGTGCCAGCAGCTTGGCCCTACAGGGTAATCAGCCCCAGCATTTT